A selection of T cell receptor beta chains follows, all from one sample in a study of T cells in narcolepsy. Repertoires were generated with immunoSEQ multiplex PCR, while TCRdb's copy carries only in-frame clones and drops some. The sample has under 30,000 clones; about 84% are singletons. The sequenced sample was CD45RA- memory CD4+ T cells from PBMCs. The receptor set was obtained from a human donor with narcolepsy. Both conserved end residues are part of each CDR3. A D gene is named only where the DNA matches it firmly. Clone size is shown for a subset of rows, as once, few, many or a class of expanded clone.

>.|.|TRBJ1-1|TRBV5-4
CASSLGWGRDTLNTEAFF
TGTGCCAGCAGCTTGGGCTGGGGGAGGGATACTTTGAACACTGAAGCTTTCTTT
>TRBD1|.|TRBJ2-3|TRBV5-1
CASSAGTGGPGDTQYF
TGCGCCAGCAGCGCCGGGACAGGGGGCCCGGGGGATACGCAGTATTTT
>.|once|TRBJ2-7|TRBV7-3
CASSLPGGDTFYEQYF
TGTGCCAGCAGCTTACCGGGTGGGGACACTTTTTACGAGCAGTACTTC
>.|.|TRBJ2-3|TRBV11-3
CASSLDGKETDTQYF
TGTGCCAGCAGCTTAGACGGTAAAGAGACAGATACGCAGTATTTT
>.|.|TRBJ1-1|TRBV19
CASSPARGVAEAFF
TGTGCCAGTAGCCCCGCGAGGGGAGTCGCTGAAGCTTTCTTT
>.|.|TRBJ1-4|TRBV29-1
CSVDSGNEKLFF
TGCAGCGTTGATTCGGGGAATGAAAAACTGTTTTTT
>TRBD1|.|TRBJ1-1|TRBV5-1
CARSLGAGGNTEAFF
TGCGCCCGCAGCTTGGGGGCAGGGGGGAACACTGAAGCTTTCTTT
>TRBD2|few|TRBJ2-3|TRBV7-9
CASSPGLAGGPGTDTQYF
TGTGCCAGCAGCCCGGGACTAGCGGGGGGGCCGGGCACAGATACGCAGTATTTT
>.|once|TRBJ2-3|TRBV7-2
CARSIFGIDTDTQYF
TGTGCCCGCAGTATCTTTGGGATTGATACAGATACGCAGTATTTT
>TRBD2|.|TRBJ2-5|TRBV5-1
CASSLGGGASLQETQYF
TGCGCCAGCAGCTTGGGCGGGGGGGCCTCTCTTCAAGAGACCCAGTACTTC
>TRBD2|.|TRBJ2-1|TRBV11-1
CASSLGPSGGADEQFF
TGTGCCAGCAGCTTAGGACCTAGCGGGGGGGCGGATGAGCAGTTCTTC
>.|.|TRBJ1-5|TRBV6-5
CASSYSKGPSQPQHF
TGTGCCAGCAGTTACTCAAAGGGCCCTTCTCAGCCCCAGCATTTT
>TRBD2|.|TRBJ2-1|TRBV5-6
CASSLGGLAGGLYNEQFF
TGTGCCAGCAGCTTGGGCGGACTAGCGGGGGGGCTGTACAATGAGCAGTTCTTC
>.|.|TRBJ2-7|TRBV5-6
CASSLDGFSYEQYF
TGTGCCAGCAGCTTGGATGGGTTTTCCTACGAGCAGTACTTC
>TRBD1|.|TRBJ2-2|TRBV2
CASRNRGTGELFF
TGTGCCAGCAGAAACAGGGGGACCGGGGAGCTGTTTTTT
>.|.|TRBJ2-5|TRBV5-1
CASSSERVSGQETQYF
TGCGCCAGCAGCTCGGAACGAGTTAGCGGCCAAGAGACCCAGTACTTC
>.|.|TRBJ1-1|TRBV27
CASSSRTTNTEAFF
TGTGCCAGCAGTTCTCGGACAACCAACACTGAAGCTTTCTTT
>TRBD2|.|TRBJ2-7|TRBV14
CASSPRAGGEQYF
TGTGCCAGCAGCCCACGAGCGGGGGGCGAGCAGTACTTC
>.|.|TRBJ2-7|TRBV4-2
CASSQDWVMKGEQYF
TGTGCCAGCAGCCAAGATTGGGTAATGAAGGGCGAGCAGTACTTC
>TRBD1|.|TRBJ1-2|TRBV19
CASTLGQDNYGYTF
TGTGCCAGTACCCTCGGACAGGACAACTATGGCTACACCTTC
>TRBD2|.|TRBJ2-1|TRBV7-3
CASSLSPRGGPSDEQFF
TGTGCCAGCAGCTTAAGCCCGCGGGGGGGCCCCTCGGATGAGCAGTTCTTC
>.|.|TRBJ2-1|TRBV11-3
CASSLGGVRDNEQFF
TGTGCCAGCAGCTTAGGAGGGGTCAGGGACAATGAGCAGTTCTTC
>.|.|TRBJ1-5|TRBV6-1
CASSGDSNQPQHF
TGTGCCAGCAGTGGGGATAGCAATCAGCCCCAGCATTTT